This TCR beta chain was sequenced for a study of T cell clones after liver transplantation. The overall study: Samples came from ITN030ST, which attempted immunosuppression withdrawal within 2 years of liver transplantation.

As for this clone: Its antigen is unknown.

Broader study findings: Low donor cell numbers restricted donor-reactive repertoire measurement in a couple of subjects.

The germline V gene has CDR1 MNHNS and CDR2 SASEGT. The V end lost 8 bases, the J end lost 8 bases, and 15 bases lay between the germline ends. CDR3 size: 13 residues. Sequencing was performed with immunoSEQ multiplex PCR; in TCRdb, only in-frame clones are kept and a portion is missing. The repertoire holds 45,000 to 55,000 clones, with less than 85% as singletons. This TCR came from a human donor who received a liver transplant. This sample comprised CD4+ T cells from blood, obtained before liver transplant. The V call is TRBV6-1, the J call TRBJ1-4; unclear D gene. The CDR3 sequence is CASLTWKSEKLFF. The CDR3 DNA reads as TGTGCCAGCCTGACGTGGAAATCGGAAAAACTGTTTTTT.